These 29 T cell receptor beta chains were all obtained from the same sample, sequenced in a study of cytomegalovirus exposure and HLA in healthy donors (dated by TCRdb to 2015 to 2018). The library was prepared using the immunoSEQ multiplex PCR assay. In TCRdb, the immuneACCESS table is reduced to in-frame sequences with V and J assigned. These tables do not hold every clone; where another copy was compared, an unresolved V gene accounts for under half, and the others remain unexplained. The sample profile shows 300,000 or so clones; over 75% of them were found once. The ten largest clones capture approximately 0.95% of the sample. Sequenced material: PBMCs. Receptors were obtained from a man aged 25-40 years in good health and CMV-seronegative.

This clone was counted between two and nine times. The chain carries TRBV2 and TRBJ2-7, with D possibly being TRBD1 (5 bases). CDR1 is SNHLY, CDR2 FYNNEI, per germline. Between the trimmed V and J ends, which lost 5 bases and 3 bases, there was a span of 8 bases. This CDR3 is built from 12 residues. This chain's CDR3 is CASSRTYYEQYF. The DNA for the CDR3 is TGTGCCAGCAGTCGGACATACTACGAGCAGTACTTC.

This chain connects TRBV5-6 to TRBJ2-4; D is unresolved. The germline gives CDR1 SGHDT, CDR2 YYEEEE. This CDR3 region has 15 residues. The germline V and J ends were trimmed by 1 base and 0 bases, with 8 bases remaining between them. The CDR3 nucleotides read TGTGCCAGCAGCTTGTGGGCCATAGCCAAAAACATTCAGTACTTC. The encoded protein is CASSLWAIAKNIQYF.

The rearrangement joins TRBV5-1 to TRBJ1-3, with 9 bases matching TRBD1. The CDR3 spans 14 residues. Unmatched junction bases numbered 4, after V lost 4 bases and J lost 5 bases. CDR1 SGHRS and CDR2 YFSETQ come from the germline V gene. In DNA form, the CDR3 reads TGCGCCAGCAGCCCTGGACAGGGGAGAAACACCATATATTTT. It yields the protein CASSPGQGRNTIYF.

In its sample, this clone was seen a few times. The chain recombines TRBV5-4 with TRBJ2-7; a weak D match, TRBD2 (5 bases). Looked up from germline, CDR1 is SGHNT and CDR2 is YYREEE (reference sequence). This CDR3 comprises 14 residues. The germline V and J ends were trimmed by 4 bases and 5 bases, with 16 bases remaining between them. The CDR3 coding sequence is TGTGCCAGCAGCGCCGGGGTTATGTTCGACGAGCAGTACTTC. Encoded protein: CASSAGVMFDEQYF.

The genes are TRBV6-4 and TRBJ2-2; TRBD2 is a possible D gene (6 bases). V dropped 3 bases and J dropped 1 base, with 12 bases sitting between them. The CDR3 contains 16 residues. CDR1 is MRHNA, CDR2 SNTAGT, per germline. CDR3 DNA sequence: TGTGCCAGCAGTGAGTGGTTTAGCGGGAACACCGGGGAGCTGTTTTTT. It codes for CASSEWFSGNTGELFF.

Comment on this clone: The same CDR3 can be traced to other DNA sequences in this sample. The V and J genes are TRBV5-1 and TRBJ2-7; a possible D gene is TRBD1 (5 bases). CDR1 is SGHRS and CDR2 is YFSETQ in the germline V gene. The CDR3 spans 15 residues. Trimming cost V 0 bases and J 0 bases, with 10 bases left between them. The CDR3 bases are TGCGCCAGCAGCTTGGTCCAGGGCCTCTCCTACGAGCAGTACTTC. Protein sequence: CASSLVQGLSYEQYF.

This sequence joins TRBV5-1 and TRBJ2-3, with TRBD1 identical over 10 bases. This CDR3 has 16 amino acids. CDR1 and CDR2 (germline): SGHRS, YFSETQ. The V and J ends lost 4 bases and 0 bases, in that order; junction bases with no gene match: 5. CDR3 sequence reads: CASSAGQGFSTDTQYF. The CDR3 DNA reads as TGCGCCAGCAGCGCGGGACAGGGGTTCAGCACAGATACGCAGTATTTT. Based on the CDR3 plus reference TRBV5-1 and TRBJ2-3, the full variable domain is KAGVTQTPRYLIKTRGQQVTLSCSPISGHRSVSWYQQTPGQGLQFLFEYFSETQRNKGNFPGRFSGRQFSNSRSEMNVSTLELGDSALYLCASSAGQGFSTDTQYFGPGTRLTVL.

The chain combines TRBV2 with TRBJ2-7; 11 bases are shared with TRBD2. The CDR3 has 13 residues. Germline CDR1 and CDR2: SNHLY and FYNNEI. V dropped 7 bases and J dropped 3; count of bases not matched to a gene: 2. CDR3 coding DNA: TGTGCCAGCACTAGCGGGGGGATCTACGAGCAGTACTTC. This codes for CASTSGGIYEQYF.

In its sample, this clone was seen once. The chain joins TRBV25-1 to TRBJ2-5; possibly TRBD2 for D (7 bases). In germline, CDR1 is MGHDK, CDR2 SYGVNS. The CDR3 is 14 residues long. The ends were cut back, 7 bases at V and 7 bases at J, with 19 bases in the middle. For the CDR3, the DNA is TGTGCCAGCACATCCGGGGGGCCCCGTCGGACCCAGTACTTC. Protein sequence: CASTSGGPRRTQYF.

The V and J genes are TRBV2 and TRBJ2-3, with 7 positions matching TRBD2. Germline V gene lookup returns CDR1 SNHLY and CDR2 FYNNEI. The CDR3 has 15 amino acids. V lost 0 bases to trimming and J lost 1 base; unmatched junction nucleotides: 1. The CDR3 region is CASSEAAGGTDTQYF. Written as DNA, the CDR3 is TGTGCCAGCAGTGAAGCGGCGGGGGGCACAGATACGCAGTATTTT.

The chain joins TRBV10-3 to TRBJ1-2; D is uncertain. Trimming pared 2 bases from V and 8 bases from J, leaving 9 bases between. The germline V gene encodes CDR1 ENHRY and CDR2 SYGVKD. There are 12 residues in the CDR3. CDR3 sequence: CAISEQESGYTF. The CDR3 nucleotides read TGTGCCATCAGTGAGCAGGAAAGCGGCTACACCTTC.

The gene calls are TRBV10-2 and TRBJ2-5; TRBD1 matches at 8 bases. Germline assignment: CDR1 WSHSY and CDR2 SAAADI. Unmatched junction bases numbered 3, after V lost 2 bases and J lost 4 bases. The CDR3 covers 14 residues. Written as DNA, the CDR3 is TGCGCCAGCAGTGAGGGCCAGGGGGCAGAGACCCAGTACTTC. Its protein is CASSEGQGAETQYF.

The chain recombines TRBV25-1 with TRBJ1-6, with 7 bases that match TRBD1. V lost 6 bases to trimming and J lost 4 bases; unmatched junction nucleotides: 3. The CDR3 covers 14 residues. Germline V CDR1 and CDR2: MGHDK, SYGVNS. This CDR3 is CASRRGPYNSPLHF. CDR3 DNA sequence: TGTGCCAGCAGGAGGGGGCCATATAATTCACCCCTCCACTTT.

The chain couples TRBV28 to TRBJ1-1, with a possible D match to TRBD1 (6 bases). CDR3 length: 13 residues. Germline CDR1 is MDHEN and CDR2 is SYDVKM. V was pared by 2 bases and J by 6 bases, with 10 bases between. Written as DNA, the CDR3 is TGTGCCAGCAGTTTAACGGGGGGCCCTGAAGCTTTCTTT. Its protein is CASSLTGGPEAFF.

V and J are TRBV6-4 and TRBJ1-2; D possibly corresponds to TRBD1 (6 bases). V was clipped by 5 bases and J by 3 bases, with 13 bases between them. The CDR3 runs 14 residues. From germline, CDR1 is MRHNA and CDR2 SNTAGT. The CDR3 spells CASSKQGGDYGYTF. CDR3 sequence (DNA): TGTGCCAGCAGTAAACAGGGTGGAGACTATGGCTACACCTTC.

Here the CDR3 reads CASSLGAHEQYF. Here the CDR3 DNA reads TGTGCCAGCAGCTTGGGAGCCCACGAGCAGTACTTC. The V call is TRBV5-6, the J call TRBJ2-7; no clear D. The CDR3 covers 12 residues. Trimming removed 0 bases at V and 5 bases at J, with 6 bases between. Germline V CDR1 and CDR2: SGHDT, YYEEEE.

This clone was detected a few times. The chain links TRBV19 to TRBJ2-3; 13 bases agree with TRBD2. From germline, CDR1 is LNHDA and CDR2 SQIVND (reference sequence). V was clipped by 8 bases and J by 5 bases; unmatched bases: 10. CDR3 length equals 16 residues. CDR3 in amino acids: CASSLGLAGAKDTQYF. CDR3 sequence (DNA): TGTGCCAGTTCACTCGGACTAGCGGGGGCGAAAGATACGCAGTATTTT.

The chain combines TRBV5-4 with TRBJ2-1; tentative D call: TRBD2 (6 bases). The CDR3 contains 14 residues. With 3 bases removed from V and 10 bases from J, the gap between germline ends came to 17 bases. The germline CDR1 and CDR2 sequences are SGHNT and YYREEE (reference sequence). The CDR3 region is CASSSPGAEREQFF. CDR3 in DNA: TGTGCCAGCAGCTCTCCGGGAGCGGAAAGAGAGCAGTTCTTC.

The chain recombines TRBV10-1 with TRBJ2-7, with a tentative D call TRBD2 (7 bases). V lost 3 bases, J lost 5 bases, and 17 bases lay in between. Germline CDR1 and CDR2: WNHNN and SYGVQD (reference sequence). The CDR3 length is 15 residues. CDR3 nucleotide sequence: TGCGCCAGCAGTGATGAGACAGGCGGGGGCGACGAGCAGTACTTC. Its protein is CASSDETGGGDEQYF.

This sequence joins TRBV11-2 and TRBJ1-6; D is ambiguous. This CDR3 spans 15 amino acids. Per germline, CDR1 SGHAT and CDR2 FQNNGV. V was shortened by 5 bases and J by 6 bases, with 14 bases between the two germline ends. The chain's CDR3 is CASSHREGPNSPLHF. The CDR3 region has the DNA TGTGCCAGCAGCCATCGGGAAGGGCCTAATTCACCCCTCCACTTT.

J is TRBJ1-1 and V is TRBV19, with D possibly TRBD1 on 5 matching bases. V was cut by 10 bases and J by 7 bases, with 13 bases left in between. The V gene's germline CDR1 is LNHDA and CDR2 SQIVND (reference sequence). CDR3 length: 11 residues. CDR3 sequence (DNA): TGTGCCACGCAGTTGGGGCTTGAAGCTTTCTTT. Protein product: CATQLGLEAFF.

This rearrangement joins TRBV5-1 to TRBJ2-1; TRBD1 agrees at 8 bases. CDR1 is SGHRS and CDR2 is YFSETQ in the germline V gene. The V segment lost 4 bases and the J segment 9 bases; nucleotides outside the gene matches: 12. The CDR3 is made up of 15 amino acids. The CDR3 is CASSPRDRFYSEQFF. The CDR3, as DNA: TGCGCCAGCAGCCCCCGGGACAGGTTTTATAGTGAGCAGTTCTTC.

V gene TRBV13 combines with J gene TRBJ2-1; 15 nucleotides line up with TRBD2. The CDR3 is 16 amino acids. Germline CDR1 PRHDT, CDR2 FYEKMQ (reference sequence). Trimming took 5 bases from V and 9 from J; bases not matched to a gene: 8. CDR3 bases: TGTGCCAGCAGCCTCGGACTAGCGGGGGGGCCTGGTGAGCAGTTCTTC. Translated: CASSLGLAGGPGEQFF.

The chain joins TRBV19 to TRBJ2-1; TRBD1 aligns across 9 bases. The CDR3 loop spans 13 amino acids. CDR1 LNHDA and CDR2 SQIVND come from the germline V gene (reference sequence). The J segment lost 7 bases and the V segment lost 8 bases, leaving 6 bases of the junction unmatched. DNA for the CDR3: TGTGCCAGTTCCGGGACAGGGTGGAATGAGCAGTTCTTC. Protein: CASSGTGWNEQFF.

This sequence joins TRBV6-1 and TRBJ1-2; D gene uncertain. The CDR3 runs to 16 residues. Germline-derived CDR1 and CDR2 are MNHNS and SASEGT. The V and J ends lost 0 bases and 1 base respectively, with 12 bases between them. In DNA, the CDR3 is TGTGCCAGCAGTGAAGCGGTGCGCTATCTTAACTATGGCTACACCTTC. Translation gives CASSEAVRYLNYGYTF.

The V call is TRBV5-5, the J call TRBJ2-7, with TRBD2 as a possible D gene (5 bases). This CDR3 region has 15 residues. The germline V gene encodes CDR1 SGHKS and CDR2 YYEKEE (reference sequence). V was trimmed by 6 bases and J by 4 bases, leaving 20 bases between them. CDR3 residues: CASTLSEGPSYEQYF. CDR3 bases: TGTGCCAGCACCCTCAGTGAGGGTCCATCGTACGAGCAGTACTTC.

The gene calls are TRBV4-1 and TRBJ2-7; D ambiguous. Trimming took 0 bases from V and 4 from J, leaving 13 bases between them. Per the germline V gene, CDR1 is MGHRA and CDR2 is YSYEKL. This CDR3 has 15 amino acids. The CDR3 reads CASSQDKGVLYEQYF. The CDR3 DNA sequence: TGCGCCAGCAGCCAAGATAAAGGAGTTTTATACGAGCAGTACTTC.

About this clone: The sample carries other DNA sequences with the same CDR3. The rearrangement uses TRBV5-1 and TRBJ1-6; 7 bases are a match to TRBD1. Trimming took 1 base from V and 7 from J; bases not matched to a gene: 2. The CDR3 is 14 residues long. CDR1 and CDR2 (germline): SGHRS, YFSETQ. In DNA form, the CDR3 reads TGCGCCAGCAGCTTGACAGGGGTCAATTCACCCCTCCACTTT. Amino acid sequence: CASSLTGVNSPLHF.

The gene calls are TRBV2 and TRBJ1-1; a possible D gene is TRBD1 (5 bases). The CDR3 loop spans 17 amino acids. V gave up 2 bases and J gave up 3 bases, with 19 bases separating them. CDR1 SNHLY and CDR2 FYNNEI come from the germline V gene. CDR3 sequence (DNA): TGTGCCAGCAGTGAACTCGAGGGGACTTCAAAGGACACTGAAGCTTTCTTT. It translates to CASSELEGTSKDTEAFF.